What follows is one T cell receptor beta chain and its context. The antigen is not known. Researchers attached unique molecular identifiers to individual cDNA molecules. TCRdb independently ran MiXCR on the 5' RACE reads; one entry per CDR3 protein. The sample has tens of thousands of distinct CDR3 sequences; about 15% are singletons. The germline V gene has CDR1 WSHSY and CDR2 SAAADI. The CDR3 has 16 residues. V was trimmed by 6 bases and J by 0 bases, leaving 12 bases between them. The data are from a study of early T cells in non-severe SARS-CoV-2 infection. Study as a whole: Investigators sequenced bulk RNA drawn from unsorted whole blood, and chains remained unpaired.

Whole-study results and caveats: Sequences matched to VDJdb favored anti-spike CD8 responses, while private and CD4 specificities were missed.

Sequencing was carried out using whole blood. The TCR originated in an adult who was a healthcare worker with PCR-confirmed SARS-CoV-2 infection or an uninfected control (not recorded which). The V gene is TRBV10-2, the J gene TRBJ2-6; D is perhaps TRBD1 or TRBD2 (6 bases each). The DNA for the CDR3 is TGCGCCAGCAGCGAGAAGGGGGGCTCTGGGGCCAACGTCCTGACTTTC. Translation: CASSEKGGSGANVLTF.